A single sample gave rise to the 18 T cell receptor beta chains below, sequenced in a study of T-cell memory formation after mild COVID-19. TCRdb passed the 5' RACE reads through MiXCR, listing each CDR3 protein once. The sample lists under 300,000 distinct CDR3 sequences, roughly 15% occurring once. Sequenced: PBMCs or a T cell subset sorted from them (not recorded which). Receptors originate from a man between 18 and 29 years old who had mild COVID-19 (a few samples of this study predate the infection). Cell type and time point are not known.

This clonotype was picked up a small number of times. The chain uses TRBV5-1 and TRBJ2-3; D perhaps matches TRBD1 (6 bases). The CDR3 spans 16 residues. V was clipped by 0 bases and J by 2 bases, with 13 bases between them. Germline V gene lookup returns CDR1 SGHRS and CDR2 YFSETQ. CDR3 residues: CASSLERTAATDTQYF. DNA of the CDR3: TGCGCCAGCAGCTTGGAAAGGACAGCGGCCACAGATACGCAGTATTTT.

The sample holds many counts of this clonotype. The genes are TRBV5-1 and TRBJ1-1, with D possibly being TRBD1 (6 bases). The V gene's germline CDR1 is SGHRS and CDR2 YFSETQ. The length of the CDR3 is 13 residues. V dropped 6 bases and J dropped 3 bases, with 12 bases sitting between them. In nucleotides, the CDR3 is TGCGCCAGCACCCCGGACAGTCACACTGAAGCTTTCTTT. Its translation is CASTPDSHTEAFF.

This clonotype was seen at least ten times. The chain couples TRBV7-9 to TRBJ1-2, with D maybe TRBD1 (6 bases). This CDR3 is 14 amino acids long. Trimming stripped 7 bases from V and 2 bases from J, with 14 bases between. Germline V lookup: CDR1 SEHNR, CDR2 FQNEAQ (reference sequence). CDR3 DNA sequence: TGTGCCAGCACCCCGGGACATCAAAACTATGGCTACACCTTC. Translating gives CASTPGHQNYGYTF.

This rearrangement joins TRBV5-1 to TRBJ2-1, with TRBD2 matching 12 bases. The CDR3 sequence is 16 residues long. Germline values: CDR1 SGHRS, CDR2 YFSETQ. The V gene end was trimmed by 0 bases and the J gene end by 8 bases; junction bases not matched to a gene: 6. CDR3 DNA sequence: TGCGCCAGCAGCTTGGGGGCTAGCGGGGGGGCCGATGAGCAGTTCTTC. The encoded protein is CASSLGASGGADEQFF.

This clonotype has at least ten counts. The chain is built from TRBV7-6 and TRBJ1-1, with no clear D. The germline CDR1 and CDR2 sequences are SGHVS and FNYEAQ. The V end lost 3 bases, the J end lost 1 base, and 9 bases lay between the germline ends. This CDR3 region has 14 residues. The CDR3 region has the DNA TGTGCCAGCAGCTTGTGGGGATGGAACACTGAAGCTTTCTTT. Translation gives CASSLWGWNTEAFF. Supplemented by reference TRBV7-6 and TRBJ1-1, the full variable domain reads GAGVSQSPRYKVTKRGQDVALRCDPISGHVSLYWYRQALGQGPEFLTYFNYEAQQDKSGLPNDRFSAERPEGSISTLTIQRTEQRDSAMYRCASSLWGWNTEAFFGQGTRLTVV.

J is TRBJ2-4 and V is TRBV3-1; D might be TRBD1 or TRBD2, each matching 5 bases. Trimming shortened V by 1 base and J by 7 bases, and 8 bases separated the two germline ends. CDR3 length: 13 residues. Germline V CDR1 and CDR2: LGHDT, YNNKEL (reference sequence). The CDR3 DNA follows: TGTGCCAGCAGCCAAGGGGACCGGAACATTCAGTACTTC. Translating it yields CASSQGDRNIQYF. The variable domain in full, with the rest retrieved from reference TRBV3-1 and TRBJ2-4, is DTAVSQTPKYLVTQMGNDKSIKCEQNLGHDTMYWYKQDSKKFLKIMFSYNNKELIINETVPNRFSPKSPDKAHLNLHINSLELGDSAVYFCASSQGDRNIQYFGAGTRLSVL.

This chain connects TRBV18 to TRBJ2-3; D is ambiguous. In germline, CDR1 is KGHSH, CDR2 LQKENI. This CDR3 region has 17 residues. The V end was cut by 1 base, the J end by 0 bases, with 14 bases between. The CDR3 sequence is CASSPLQTGASTDTQYF. DNA for the CDR3: TGTGCCAGCTCACCACTGCAGACCGGTGCTAGCACAGATACGCAGTATTTT.

The table lists this clonotype with a few counts. This chain uses TRBV29-1 with TRBJ1-1; D not certain. Germline V gene lookup returns CDR1 SQVTM and CDR2 ANQGSEA. V lost 7 bases, J lost 3 bases, and 6 bases lay in between. This CDR3 has 10 amino acids. CDR3 DNA: TGCAGCGCCTACTACACTGAAGCTTTCTTT. Protein: CSAYYTEAFF.

This rearrangement joins TRBV28 to TRBJ2-1; D unclear. The CDR3 loop spans 13 amino acids. With 2 bases removed from V and 9 bases from J, the gap between germline ends came to 11 bases. Germline CDR1 is MDHEN and CDR2 is SYDVKM. The CDR3 bases are TGTGCCAGCAGTTTAAGAGGTGACGGTGAGCAGTTCTTC. It is translated as CASSLRGDGEQFF.

This rearrangement joins TRBV3-1 to TRBJ2-2; D gene ambiguous. The V and J ends lost 1 base and 6 bases respectively, with 9 bases between them. The CDR3 totals 14 residues. The germline gives CDR1 LGHDT, CDR2 YNNKEL (reference sequence). CDR3 residues: CASSQGRAPGELFF. The CDR3 DNA is TGTGCCAGCAGCCAAGGCCGGGCCCCCGGGGAGCTGTTTTTT.

This clonotype was detected only a few times. V usage is TRBV7-2 and J usage is TRBJ1-5, with D unclear. V shed 0 bases and J shed 6 bases, with 6 bases lying between them. The V gene's germline CDR1 is SGHTA and CDR2 FQGNSA. The CDR3 loop spans 13 amino acids. The CDR3 DNA is TGTGCCAGCAGCTTAGCTATTGGTCAGCCCCAGCATTTT. It specifies CASSLAIGQPQHF. Supplemented by reference TRBV7-2 and TRBJ1-5, the full variable domain reads GAGVSQSPSNKVTEKGKDVELRCDPISGHTALYWYRQSLGQGLEFLIYFQGNSAPDKSGLPSDRFSAERTGGSVSTLTIQRTQQEDSAVYLCASSLAIGQPQHFGDGTRLSIL.

This clonotype was seen a few times. The V gene is TRBV7-9, the J gene TRBJ2-4, with TRBD1 matching 8 bases. V lost 4 bases, J lost 2 bases, and 1 base stayed unmatched. Germline CDR1 is SEHNR and CDR2 is FQNEAQ (reference sequence). There are 14 residues in the CDR3. The CDR3 spells CASSYRGSKNIQYF. The CDR3 DNA reads as TGTGCCAGCAGCTACAGGGGGTCCAAAAACATTCAGTACTTC. Using reference TRBV7-9 and TRBJ2-4 for the parts outside the CDR3, the full variable domain is DTGVSQNPRHKITKRGQNVTFRCDPISEHNRLYWYRQTLGQGPEFLTYFQNEAQLEKSRLLSDRFSAERPKGSFSTLEIQRTEQGDSAMYLCASSYRGSKNIQYFGAGTRLSVL.

The table lists this clonotype with many counts. This chain joins TRBV5-6 and TRBJ2-3; D may correspond to TRBD1 or TRBD2 (5 bases each). The CDR3 consists of 15 residues. Germline V gives CDR1 SGHDT, CDR2 YYEEEE. V was cut by 1 base and J by 2 bases, with 11 bases left in between. The chain's CDR3 is CASSLSRDHTDTQYF. CDR3 DNA sequence: TGTGCCAGCAGCTTGTCCAGGGACCACACAGATACGCAGTATTTT.

This clonotype was counted ten times or more. The V call is TRBV7-2, the J call TRBJ2-2; a weak D match, TRBD2 (5 bases). CDR1 SGHTA and CDR2 FQGNSA come from the germline V gene. V was pared by 5 bases and J by 5 bases, with 15 bases between. CDR3 size: 15 residues. This chain's CDR3 is CASSRGKARTGELFF. The DNA for the CDR3 is TGTGCCAGCAGCCGAGGGAAGGCTCGAACCGGGGAGCTGTTTTTT.

This rearrangement joins TRBV14 to TRBJ2-3; 7 bases agree with TRBD2. CDR3 length equals 14 residues. Trimming removed 6 bases from V and 4 bases from J; junction bases left unmatched: 7. Germline CDR1 reads SGHDN; CDR2 reads FVKESK. Here the CDR3 DNA reads TGTGCCAGCAGGTCGACCGCGGGGGCAGATACGCAGTATTTT. Amino acid sequence: CASRSTAGADTQYF.

This rearrangement joins TRBV5-6 to TRBJ1-6; no clear D. CDR3 length equals 13 residues. Trimming cost V 4 bases and J 9 bases, with 11 bases left between them. Germline CDR1 SGHDT, CDR2 YYEEEE. CDR3: CASSPGPASPLHF. CDR3 in DNA: TGTGCCAGCAGCCCGGGCCCTGCTTCACCCCTCCACTTT.

V and J are TRBV10-3 and TRBJ2-3; D ambiguous. The germline gives CDR1 ENHRY, CDR2 SYGVKD. This CDR3 has 11 amino acids. V was clipped by 4 bases and J by 5 bases, with 4 bases between them. This chain's CDR3 is CAISGGDTQYF. CDR3 coding DNA: TGTGCCATCAGTGGGGGAGATACGCAGTATTTT.

This clonotype has just a few counts. This chain uses TRBV7-3 with TRBJ1-1; D not certain. The CDR3 has 13 amino acids. Trimming pared 1 base from V and 4 bases from J, leaving 7 bases between. Germline V gene sequence: CDR1 SGHTA, CDR2 FQGTGA. CDR3: CASSLNGFTEAFF. CDR3 nucleotides: TGTGCCAGCAGCTTAAACGGGTTCACTGAAGCTTTCTTT.